A single sample gave rise to the 24 T cell receptor beta chains below, sequenced in a study of T cell changes during pregnancy in multiple sclerosis. Measured with immunoSEQ multiplex PCR; TCRdb has only the in-frame clones, and not every one. This table has over 40,000 clones, about 88% appearing once. The sample here was CD8+ T cells from peripheral blood mononuclear cells, taken after pregnancy. These receptors were taken from a female donor in good health, enrolled as a control in a pregnancy study.

The V call is TRBV5-4, the J call TRBJ1-3, with TRBD1 matching over 8 bases. There are 14 residues in the CDR3. V was pared by 0 bases and J by 7 bases, with 3 bases of the junction left unmatched. Germline V gene sequence: CDR1 SGHNT, CDR2 YYREEE (reference sequence). As DNA, the CDR3 is TGTGCCAGCAGCTTGGACAGGGGGGGTAACACCATATATTTT. Translating it yields CASSLDRGGNTIYF.

This rearrangement joins TRBV7-8 to TRBJ2-1, with 8 bases identical to TRBD1. This CDR3 spans 14 amino acids. CDR1 and CDR2 from the germline V gene are SGHVS and FQNEAQ. V lost 3 bases and J lost 3; bases outside the gene matches: 1. This CDR3 reads CASSFGTGYNEQFF. CDR3 nucleotide sequence: TGTGCCAGCAGCTTCGGGACAGGCTACAATGAGCAGTTCTTC.

This sequence joins TRBV7-9 and TRBJ2-1; 7 bases align to TRBD2. There are 16 residues in the CDR3. Germline V gene lookup returns CDR1 SEHNR and CDR2 FQNEAQ (reference sequence). V lost 6 bases and J lost 4; bases outside the gene matches: 12. Written as DNA, the CDR3 is TGTGCCAGCAGTTCCTCGGGTGGGCGGGGGTACAATGAGCAGTTCTTC. It codes for CASSSSGGRGYNEQFF.

The V and J genes are TRBV5-5 and TRBJ1-4, with a weak D call TRBD1 (6 bases). Germline V CDR1 and CDR2: SGHKS, YYEKEE (reference sequence). Trimming cost V 3 bases and J 4 bases, with 13 bases left between them. The CDR3 runs 15 residues. This chain's CDR3 is CASSSSQGFNEKLFF. CDR3 DNA: TGTGCCAGCAGCTCGTCACAGGGATTTAATGAAAAACTGTTTTTT.

The rearrangement uses TRBV12-5 and TRBJ2-1; 7 bases are shared with TRBD1. The trim removed 6 bases at V and 9 bases at J, leaving 5 bases unmatched. Germline lookup yields CDR1 LGHNT and CDR2 FRNRAP. The CDR3 contains 12 residues. The CDR3 DNA is TGTGCTAGTGGCCGGACAGGTCTTGAGCAGTTCTTC. Its protein product is CASGRTGLEQFF.

V gene TRBV7-3 combines with J gene TRBJ2-3; 7 bases align to TRBD1. Germline loops: CDR1 SGHTA, CDR2 FQGTGA. V lost 4 bases to trimming and J lost 2 bases; unmatched junction nucleotides: 3. The CDR3 sequence is 14 residues long. The CDR3: CASSSTGFTDTQYF. The CDR3 region has the DNA TGTGCCAGCAGCTCGACAGGGTTCACAGATACGCAGTATTTT.

This clone was detected only once. V and J are TRBV7-9 and TRBJ2-2, with D maybe TRBD2 (5 bases). CDR1 and CDR2 (germline): SEHNR, FQNEAQ (reference sequence). V shed 5 bases and J shed 2 bases, with 12 bases lying between them. The CDR3 has 15 amino acids. The CDR3 spells CASSPPGINTGELFF. In DNA form, the CDR3 reads TGTGCCAGCAGCCCCCCGGGGATAAACACCGGGGAGCTGTTTTTT.

In DNA, the CDR3 is TGTGCCAGCAGTTCTCCTACGGAGACCCAGTACTTC. As protein: CASSSPTETQYF. This sequence joins TRBV6-5 and TRBJ2-5; D unresolved. The ends were cut back, 4 bases at V and 5 bases at J, with 8 bases in the middle. The CDR3 length is 12 residues. CDR1 is MNHEY and CDR2 is SVGAGI in the germline V gene.

This chain connects TRBV13 to TRBJ2-7; 8 bases match TRBD2. With 6 bases clipped from V and 7 bases from J, the junction kept 14 bases outside the gene matches. The CDR3 covers 15 residues. Germline V gene data show CDR1 as PRHDT and CDR2 as FYEKMQ (reference sequence). CDR3 residues: CASRFGSSGLAEQYF. In DNA form, the CDR3 reads TGTGCCAGCAGATTCGGTTCTAGCGGGCTAGCGGAGCAGTACTTC.

This chain joins TRBV19 and TRBJ2-7; 7 positions match TRBD2. The CDR3 is 15 amino acids. The junction had 7 bases not matched to a gene; V was cut back by 5 bases and J by 0 bases. In germline, CDR1 is LNHDA, CDR2 SQIVND (reference sequence). DNA of the CDR3: TGTGCCAGTAGTCGGGGGGACGGCCCCTCCTACGAGCAGTACTTC. This encodes CASSRGDGPSYEQYF. The full variable domain, in which reference TRBV19 and TRBJ2-7 provide the parts outside the CDR3, is DGGITQSPKYLFRKEGQNVTLSCEQNLNHDAMYWYRQDPGQGLRLIYYSQIVNDFQKGDIAEGYSVSREKKESFPLTVTSAQKNPTAFYLCASSRGDGPSYEQYFGPGTRLTVT.

This clone has only a few counts. This sequence joins TRBV15 and TRBJ2-3; a weak D match, TRBD2 (6 bases). Looked up from germline, CDR1 is LNHNV and CDR2 is YYDKDF (reference sequence). The V and J ends lost 1 base and 2 bases respectively, with 10 bases between them. This CDR3 comprises 15 residues. Written as DNA, the CDR3 is TGTGCCACCAGCAGAGCTGGGGGACTCACAGATACGCAGTATTTT. Encoded protein: CATSRAGGLTDTQYF.

This clone appeared a single time. V and J are TRBV6-5 and TRBJ2-7, with TRBD1 as a possible D gene (5 bases). CDR3 length: 15 amino acids. CDR1 MNHEY and CDR2 SVGAGI come from the germline V gene. The germline V and J ends were trimmed by 8 bases and 1 base, with 18 bases remaining between them. The CDR3: CASRPESGASYEQYF. For the CDR3, the DNA is TGTGCCAGCCGGCCCGAATCTGGGGCTTCCTACGAGCAGTACTTC.

The chain employs TRBV27 and TRBJ1-5; weak D call: TRBD1 (6 bases). Germline loops: CDR1 MNHEY, CDR2 SMNVEV (reference sequence). The CDR3 extends over 12 amino acids. Trimming removed 4 bases at V and 10 bases at J, with 11 bases between. The CDR3 loop reads CASSSNRAPQHF. The CDR3 nucleotides are TGTGCCAGCAGTTCCAACAGGGCCCCCCAGCATTTT.

This chain links TRBV11-2 with TRBJ2-3; 7 bases align to TRBD2. With 3 bases clipped from V and 0 bases from J, the junction kept 9 bases outside the gene matches. Germline-derived CDR1 and CDR2 are SGHAT and FQNNGV. The CDR3 consists of 17 residues. The CDR3 sequence: CASSFTRNSGSTDTQYF. CDR3 coding DNA: TGTGCCAGCAGCTTCACTCGCAATAGCGGGAGCACAGATACGCAGTATTTT.

J is TRBJ2-1 and V is TRBV9, with TRBD1 as a possible D gene (5 bases). Germline CDR1 and CDR2: SGDLS and YYNGEE. The CDR3 is 12 amino acids. V was pared by 4 bases and J by 7 bases, with 9 bases between. CDR3 amino acids: CASSSRQNEQFF. The CDR3 DNA is TGTGCCAGCAGCAGCCGACAGAATGAGCAGTTCTTC.

The chain couples TRBV19 to TRBJ1-2; no clear D gene. This CDR3 comprises 14 residues. V dropped 2 bases and J dropped 4 bases, with 11 bases sitting between them. The germline gives CDR1 LNHDA, CDR2 SQIVND (reference sequence). In DNA form, the CDR3 reads TGTGCCAGTAGTATAAAGGGAGAAGGCTATGGCTACACCTTC. Protein: CASSIKGEGYGYTF. The variable domain in full, completed from reference TRBV19 and TRBJ1-2, reads DGGITQSPKYLFRKEGQNVTLSCEQNLNHDAMYWYRQDPGQGLRLIYYSQIVNDFQKGDIAEGYSVSREKKESFPLTVTSAQKNPTAFYLCASSIKGEGYGYTFGSGTRLTVV.

In its sample, this clone was seen once. The chain joins TRBV5-1 to TRBJ1-1; no firm D call. Deletions cut 0 bases from V and 3 bases from J, with 9 bases between. This CDR3 is built from 14 residues. Germline-derived CDR1 and CDR2 are SGHRS and YFSETQ. CDR3 in DNA: TGCGCCAGCAGCTTGGCCCCGGGTTACACTGAAGCTTTCTTT. Translated, it gives CASSLAPGYTEAFF.

This clone was observed a single time. The CDR3 coding sequence is TGTGCCAGCAGCTTACAGGGGGCGGAAGAGACCCAGTACTTC. Translation: CASSLQGAEETQYF. The rearrangement links TRBV7-3 to TRBJ2-5; 8 nucleotides agree with TRBD1. Trimming cost V 2 bases and J 3 bases; bases outside gene matches: 2. Germline CDR1 and CDR2: SGHTA and FQGTGA. The CDR3 is made up of 14 amino acids.

The CDR3 nucleotides are TGTGCCAGCAGCTTTGGGGGGTCCTACGAGCAGTACTTC. It is translated as CASSFGGSYEQYF. The chain recombines TRBV7-9 with TRBJ2-7; a possible D gene is TRBD2 (6 bases). In germline, CDR1 is SEHNR, CDR2 FQNEAQ (reference sequence). There are 13 residues in the CDR3. The V end lost 3 bases, the J end lost 1 base, and 7 bases lay between the germline ends.

Only one count was recorded for this clone. The chain uses TRBV10-2 and TRBJ1-1; D may be TRBD1 (5 bases). V shed 6 bases and J shed 1 base, with 12 bases lying between them. Germline CDR1 and CDR2: WSHSY and SAAADI. The CDR3 has 14 residues. DNA of the CDR3: TGCGCCAGCAGGGAGAGGGGCCCGAACACTGAAGCTTTCTTT. Protein sequence: CASRERGPNTEAFF.

V usage is TRBV7-8 and J usage is TRBJ2-1, with TRBD1 matching over 9 bases. V lost 3 bases and J lost 3; bases outside the gene matches: 3. The germline CDR1 and CDR2 sequences are SGHVS and FQNEAQ. The CDR3 sequence is 15 residues long. CDR3 residues: CASSLGQGNYNEQFF. Written as DNA, the CDR3 is TGTGCCAGCAGCTTGGGACAGGGCAACTACAATGAGCAGTTCTTC.

The chain employs TRBV11-2 and TRBJ1-1; maybe TRBD1 (5 bases). The CDR3 is made up of 17 amino acids. Germline assignment: CDR1 SGHAT and CDR2 FQNNGV. V dropped 1 base and J dropped 3 bases, with 18 bases sitting between them. CDR3: CASSLVYTGGLYTEAFF. In DNA form, the CDR3 reads TGTGCCAGCAGCTTAGTATATACCGGGGGGTTGTACACTGAAGCTTTCTTT.

As to this clone: Other DNA sequences within the sample encode an identical CDR3. V and J are TRBV18 and TRBJ2-7, with 7 positions matching TRBD1. V shed 6 bases and J 2 bases; nucleotides not matched to a gene: 7. Germline assignment: CDR1 KGHSH and CDR2 LQKENI. CDR3 length: 14 residues. The CDR3 spells CASSPGTDPYEQYF. CDR3 DNA: TGTGCCAGCTCGCCCGGGACAGATCCCTACGAGCAGTACTTC.

The rearrangement links TRBV15 to TRBJ1-5; D is perhaps TRBD1 (5 bases). The V end was cut by 8 bases, the J end by 2 bases, with 16 bases between. CDR1 and CDR2 from the germline V gene are LNHNV and YYDKDF (reference sequence). The CDR3 spans 15 residues. CDR3 nucleotides: TGTGCCACCGCACTCGGACACTCGGGCAATCAGCCCCAGCATTTT. It encodes CATALGHSGNQPQHF.